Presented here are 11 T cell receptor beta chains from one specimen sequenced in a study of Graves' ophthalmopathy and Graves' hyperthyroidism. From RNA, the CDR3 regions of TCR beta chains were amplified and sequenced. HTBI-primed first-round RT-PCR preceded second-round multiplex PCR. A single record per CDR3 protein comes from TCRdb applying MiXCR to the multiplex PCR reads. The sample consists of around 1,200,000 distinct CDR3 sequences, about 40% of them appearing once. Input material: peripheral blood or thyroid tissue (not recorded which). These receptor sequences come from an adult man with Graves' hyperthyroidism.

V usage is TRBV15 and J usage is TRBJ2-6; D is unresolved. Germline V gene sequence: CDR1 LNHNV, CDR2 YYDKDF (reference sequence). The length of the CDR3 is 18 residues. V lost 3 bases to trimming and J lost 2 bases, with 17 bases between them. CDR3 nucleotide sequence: TGTGCCACCAGCAGTAGTATCGGCAGAATAACTGGGGCCAACGTCCTGACTTTC. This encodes CATSSSIGRITGANVLTF.

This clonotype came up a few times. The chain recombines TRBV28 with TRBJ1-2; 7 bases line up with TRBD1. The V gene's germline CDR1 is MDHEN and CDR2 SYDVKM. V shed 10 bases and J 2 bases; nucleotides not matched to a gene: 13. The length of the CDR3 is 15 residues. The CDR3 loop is CAILLPAQGNYGYTF. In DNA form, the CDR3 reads TGTGCCATCCTCCTCCCGGCACAGGGGAACTATGGCTACACCTTC.

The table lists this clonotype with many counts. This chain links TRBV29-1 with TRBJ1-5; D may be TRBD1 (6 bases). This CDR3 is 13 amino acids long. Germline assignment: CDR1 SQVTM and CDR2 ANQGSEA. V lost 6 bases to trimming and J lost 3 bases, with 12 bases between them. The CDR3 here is CSVAGDVNQPQHF. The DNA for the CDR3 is TGCAGCGTAGCAGGGGACGTCAATCAGCCCCAGCATTTT. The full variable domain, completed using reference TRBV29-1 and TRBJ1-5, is SAVISQKPSRDICQRGTSLTIQCQVDSQVTMMFWYRQQPGQSLTLIATANQGSEATYESGFVIDKFPISRPNLTFSTLTVSNMSPEDSSIYLCSVAGDVNQPQHFGDGTRLSIL.

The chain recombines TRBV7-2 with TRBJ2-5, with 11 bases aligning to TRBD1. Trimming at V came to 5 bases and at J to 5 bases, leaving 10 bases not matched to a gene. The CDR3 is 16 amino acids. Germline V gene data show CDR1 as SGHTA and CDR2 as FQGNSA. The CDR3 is CASSPPGQGEPETQYF. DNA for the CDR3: TGTGCCAGCAGCCCCCCGGGACAGGGGGAGCCGGAGACCCAGTACTTC.

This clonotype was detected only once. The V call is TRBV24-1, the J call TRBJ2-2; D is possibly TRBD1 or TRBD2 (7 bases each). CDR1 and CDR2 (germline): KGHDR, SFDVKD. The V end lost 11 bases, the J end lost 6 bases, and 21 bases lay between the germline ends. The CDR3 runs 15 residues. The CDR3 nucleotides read TGTGCCAGTTTCGGGGCGACAGGGAGGGCCGGGGAGCTGTTTTTT. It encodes CASFGATGRAGELFF.

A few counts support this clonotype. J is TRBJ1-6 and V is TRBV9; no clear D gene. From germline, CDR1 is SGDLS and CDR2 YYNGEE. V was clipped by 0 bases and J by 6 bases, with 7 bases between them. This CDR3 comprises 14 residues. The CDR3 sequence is CASSVGHSNSPLHF. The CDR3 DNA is TGTGCCAGCAGCGTAGGCCACTCTAATTCACCCCTCCACTTT.

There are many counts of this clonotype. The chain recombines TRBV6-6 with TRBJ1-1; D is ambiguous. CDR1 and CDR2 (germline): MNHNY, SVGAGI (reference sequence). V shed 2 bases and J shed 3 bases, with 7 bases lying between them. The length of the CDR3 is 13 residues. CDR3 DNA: TGTGCCAGCAGTTACGGGAGCCACACTGAAGCTTTCTTT. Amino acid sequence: CASSYGSHTEAFF.

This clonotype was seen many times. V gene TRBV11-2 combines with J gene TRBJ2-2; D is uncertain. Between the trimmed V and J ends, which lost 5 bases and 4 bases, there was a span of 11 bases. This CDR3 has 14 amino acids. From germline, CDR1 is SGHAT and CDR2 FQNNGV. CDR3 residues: CASSPLMSTGELFF. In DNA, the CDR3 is TGTGCCAGCAGCCCATTAATGAGCACCGGGGAGCTGTTTTTT.

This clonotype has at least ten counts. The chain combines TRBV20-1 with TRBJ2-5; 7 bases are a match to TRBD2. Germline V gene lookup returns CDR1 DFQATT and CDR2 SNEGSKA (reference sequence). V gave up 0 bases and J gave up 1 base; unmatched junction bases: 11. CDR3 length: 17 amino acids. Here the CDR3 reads CSARDVGPSGSQETQYF. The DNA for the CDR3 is TGCAGTGCTAGAGATGTCGGCCCTAGCGGTAGCCAAGAGACCCAGTACTTC.

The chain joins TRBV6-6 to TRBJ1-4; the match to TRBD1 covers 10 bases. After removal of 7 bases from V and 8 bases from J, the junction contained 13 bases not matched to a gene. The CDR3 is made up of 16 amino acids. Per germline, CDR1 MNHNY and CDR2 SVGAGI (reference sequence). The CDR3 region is CASTFTQGTGAEKLFF. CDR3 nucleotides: TGTGCCAGCACTTTCACCCAGGGGACAGGGGCCGAAAAACTGTTTTTT.

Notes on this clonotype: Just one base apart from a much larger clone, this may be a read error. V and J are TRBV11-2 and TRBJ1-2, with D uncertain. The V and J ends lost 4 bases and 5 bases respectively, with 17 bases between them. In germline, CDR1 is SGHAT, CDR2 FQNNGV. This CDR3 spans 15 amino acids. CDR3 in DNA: TGTGCCAGCAGCTCGCCTAAACCAGGATTTTATGGCTACACCTTC. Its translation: CASSSPKPGFYGYTF.